The 7 T cell receptor beta chains below all came from one sample that was sequenced in a study of Graves' ophthalmopathy and Graves' hyperthyroidism. The authors amplified TCR beta CDR3 regions, and they did so from RNA transcripts for repertoire sequencing. In the first round, RT-PCR was carried out with HTBI primers, and a multiplex PCR formed the second round. TCRdb called the multiplex PCR reads again in MiXCR, with one record for every CDR3 protein. The sample shows roughly 350,000 distinct CDR3 sequences, roughly a sixth of them seen only once. The specimen was peripheral blood. These receptors were taken from an adult woman with stable Graves' hyperthyroidism.

In this sample, this clonotype turned up many times. The chain combines TRBV12-3 or TRBV12-4 with TRBJ1-6; TRBD1 matches 9 bases. The CDR3 contains 14 residues. V was pared by 6 bases and J by 8 bases, with 5 bases of the junction left unmatched. The CDR3 region is CASRRTGEDSPLHF. The CDR3 nucleotides are TGTGCCAGCAGGAGGACAGGGGAGGATTCACCCCTCCACTTT.

This clonotype was seen a few times. The V and J genes are TRBV4-1 and TRBJ1-1; unclear D gene. V lost 4 bases and J 3 bases, leaving 15 bases between the germline ends. Germline values: CDR1 MGHRA, CDR2 YSYEKL. The length of the CDR3 is 15 residues. CDR3 nucleotides: TGCGCCAGCAGCCCCTTTTTTCCGGGCTACACTGAAGCTTTCTTT. It specifies CASSPFFPGYTEAFF.

This clonotype was observed a handful of times. The J gene is TRBJ2-2, the V gene TRBV4-1; tentative D call: TRBD2 (7 bases). In germline, CDR1 is MGHRA, CDR2 YSYEKL. This CDR3 comprises 17 residues. V lost 1 base to trimming and J lost 1 base, with 13 bases between them. DNA for the CDR3: TGCGCCAGCAGCCAAGGGGGGGGCAGGGGGAACACCGGGGAGCTGTTTTTT. Amino acids: CASSQGGGRGNTGELFF.

Many counts were recorded for this clonotype. The chain joins TRBV2 to TRBJ2-7; no firm D call. Germline V gives CDR1 SNHLY, CDR2 FYNNEI. This CDR3 is 14 amino acids long. The V end lost 6 bases, the J end lost 0 bases, and 12 bases lay between the germline ends. The CDR3 DNA sequence: TGTGCCAGCAGCCTTTTGGGTGGCTCCTACGAGCAGTACTTC. Residues: CASSLLGGSYEQYF.

With regard to this clonotype: This clone may be a read error of a much larger clone one base away. The J gene is TRBJ1-5, the V gene TRBV28; unclear D gene. Per germline, CDR1 MDHEN and CDR2 SYDVKM. The CDR3 covers 14 residues. The CDR3 region is CVSSLLDSNQPQHF. Here the CDR3 DNA reads TGTGTCAGCAGTTTATTGGATAGCAATCAGCCCCAGCATTTT.

This clonotype was counted many times. The rearrangement uses TRBV28 and TRBJ2-5; no clear D. Deletions cut 2 bases from V and 4 bases from J, with 5 bases between. CDR3 size: 12 residues. Germline V gene data show CDR1 as MDHEN and CDR2 as SYDVKM. This chain's CDR3 is CASSLLIETQYF. The CDR3 DNA is TGTGCCAGCAGTTTACTCATAGAGACCCAGTACTTC.

This chain connects TRBV20-1 to TRBJ1-2; D ambiguous. Germline CDR1 is DFQATT and CDR2 is SNEGSKA (reference sequence). The CDR3 extends over 14 amino acids. V lost 1 base and J lost 3, with 12 bases in between. The DNA of the CDR3 is TGCAGTGCTAGAGCGCGGCTGAGGGACTATGGCTACACCTTC. Residues: CSARARLRDYGYTF.